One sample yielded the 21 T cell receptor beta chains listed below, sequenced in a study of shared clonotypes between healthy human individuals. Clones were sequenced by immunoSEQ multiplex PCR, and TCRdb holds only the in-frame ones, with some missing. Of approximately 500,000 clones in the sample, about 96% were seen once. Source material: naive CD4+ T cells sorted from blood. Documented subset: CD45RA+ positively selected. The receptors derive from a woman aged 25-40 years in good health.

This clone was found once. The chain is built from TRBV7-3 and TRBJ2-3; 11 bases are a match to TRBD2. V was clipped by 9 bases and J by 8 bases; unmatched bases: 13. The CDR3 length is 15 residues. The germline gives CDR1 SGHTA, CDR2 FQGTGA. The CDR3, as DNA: TGTGCCAGTTCCCTGGGTAGCGGGAGGGCCTTTACGCAGTATTTT. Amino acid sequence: CASSLGSGRAFTQYF.

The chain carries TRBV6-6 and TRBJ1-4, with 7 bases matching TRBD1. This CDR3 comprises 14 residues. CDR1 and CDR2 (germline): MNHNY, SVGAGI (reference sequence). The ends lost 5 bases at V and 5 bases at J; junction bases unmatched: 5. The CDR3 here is CASSLDRRNEKLFF. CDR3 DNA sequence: TGTGCCAGCAGTCTGGACAGGAGGAATGAAAAACTGTTTTTT.

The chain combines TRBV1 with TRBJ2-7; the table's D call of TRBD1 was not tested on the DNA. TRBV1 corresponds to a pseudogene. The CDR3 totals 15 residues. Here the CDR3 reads CTQQGQPGAPLEQYF. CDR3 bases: TGCACCCAGCAGGGTCAGCCAGGGGCTCCCCTCGAGCAGTACTTC.

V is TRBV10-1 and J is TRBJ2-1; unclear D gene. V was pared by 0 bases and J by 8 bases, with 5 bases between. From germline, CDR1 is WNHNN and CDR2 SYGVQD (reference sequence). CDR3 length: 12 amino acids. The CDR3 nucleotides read TGCGCCAGCAGTGAGTCCGGCCATGAGCAGTTCTTC. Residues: CASSESGHEQFF.

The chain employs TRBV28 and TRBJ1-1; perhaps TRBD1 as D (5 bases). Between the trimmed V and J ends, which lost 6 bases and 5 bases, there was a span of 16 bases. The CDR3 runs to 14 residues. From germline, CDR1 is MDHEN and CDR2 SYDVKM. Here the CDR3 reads CASRVGGSETEAFF. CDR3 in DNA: TGTGCCAGCAGGGTCGGGGGTTCGGAGACTGAAGCTTTCTTT. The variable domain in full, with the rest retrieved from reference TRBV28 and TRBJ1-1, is DVKVTQSSRYLVKRTGEKVFLECVQDMDHENMFWYRQDPGLGLRLIYFSYDVKMKEKGDIPEGYSVSREKKERFSLILESASTNQTSMYLCASRVGGSETEAFFGQGTRLTVV.

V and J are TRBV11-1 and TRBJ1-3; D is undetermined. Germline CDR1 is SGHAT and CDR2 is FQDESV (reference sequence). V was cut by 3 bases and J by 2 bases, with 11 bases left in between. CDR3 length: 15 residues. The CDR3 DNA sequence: TGTGCCAGCAGCTTTCCAGACCCCACTGGAAACACCATATATTTT. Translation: CASSFPDPTGNTIYF.

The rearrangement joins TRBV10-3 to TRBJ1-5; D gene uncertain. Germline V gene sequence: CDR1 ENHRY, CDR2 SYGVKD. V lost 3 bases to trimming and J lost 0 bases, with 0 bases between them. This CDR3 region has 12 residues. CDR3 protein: CAISDSNQPQHF. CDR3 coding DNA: TGTGCCATCAGTGATAGCAATCAGCCCCAGCATTTT.

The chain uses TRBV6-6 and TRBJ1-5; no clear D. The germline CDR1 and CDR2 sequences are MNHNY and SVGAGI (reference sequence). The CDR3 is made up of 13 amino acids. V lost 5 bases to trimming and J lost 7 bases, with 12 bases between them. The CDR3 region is CASSPREFQPQHF. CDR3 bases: TGTGCCAGCAGTCCAAGGGAGTTCCAGCCCCAGCATTTT.

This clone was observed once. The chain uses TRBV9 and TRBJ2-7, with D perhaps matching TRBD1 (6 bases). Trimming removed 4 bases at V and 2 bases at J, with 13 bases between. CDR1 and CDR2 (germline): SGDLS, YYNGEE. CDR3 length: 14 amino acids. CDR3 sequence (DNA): TGTGCCAGCAGCCCAAAGACAGGAGCCTACGAGCAGTACTTC. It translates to CASSPKTGAYEQYF.

Here the CDR3 DNA reads TGTGCCACGTGGGACAGGGGGCCTGATCAGCCCCAGCATTTT. This gives the protein CATWDRGPDQPQHF. The chain links TRBV19 to TRBJ1-5; 12 bases agree with TRBD1. The CDR3 length is 14 residues. CDR1 is LNHDA, CDR2 SQIVND, per germline (reference sequence). With 10 bases clipped from V and 5 bases from J, the junction kept 6 bases outside the gene matches.

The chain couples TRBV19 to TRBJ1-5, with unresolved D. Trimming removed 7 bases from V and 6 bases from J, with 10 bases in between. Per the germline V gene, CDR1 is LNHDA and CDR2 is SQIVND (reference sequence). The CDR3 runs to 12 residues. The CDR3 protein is CASNYRGQPQHF. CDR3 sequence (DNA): TGTGCCAGTAATTATAGAGGTCAGCCCCAGCATTTT.

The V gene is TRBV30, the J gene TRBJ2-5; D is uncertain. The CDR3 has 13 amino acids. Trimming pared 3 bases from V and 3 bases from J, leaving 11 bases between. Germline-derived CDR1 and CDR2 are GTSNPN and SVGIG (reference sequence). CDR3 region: CAWRDKAEETQYF. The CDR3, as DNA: TGTGCCTGGAGGGATAAAGCCGAAGAGACCCAGTACTTC.

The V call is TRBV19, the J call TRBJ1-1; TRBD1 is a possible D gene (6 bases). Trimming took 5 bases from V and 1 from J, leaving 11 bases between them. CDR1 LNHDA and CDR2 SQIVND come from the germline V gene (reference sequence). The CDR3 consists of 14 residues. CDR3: CASSPRTENTEAFF. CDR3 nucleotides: TGTGCCAGTAGTCCCAGGACAGAGAACACTGAAGCTTTCTTT.

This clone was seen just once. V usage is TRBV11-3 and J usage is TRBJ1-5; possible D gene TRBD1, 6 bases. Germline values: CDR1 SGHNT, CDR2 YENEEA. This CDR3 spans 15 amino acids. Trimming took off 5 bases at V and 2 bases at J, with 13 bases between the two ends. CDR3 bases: TGTGCCAGCAGCATCCTCAGGGGCGGCAATCAGCCCCAGCATTTT. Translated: CASSILRGGNQPQHF.

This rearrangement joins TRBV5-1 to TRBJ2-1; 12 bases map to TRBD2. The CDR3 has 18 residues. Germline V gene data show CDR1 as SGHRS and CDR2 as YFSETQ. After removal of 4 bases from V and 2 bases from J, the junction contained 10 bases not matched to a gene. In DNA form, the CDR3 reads TGCGCCAGCAGCGGGGGATTACTAGCGGGAGGCACCTACAATGAGCAGTTCTTC. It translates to CASSGGLLAGGTYNEQFF.

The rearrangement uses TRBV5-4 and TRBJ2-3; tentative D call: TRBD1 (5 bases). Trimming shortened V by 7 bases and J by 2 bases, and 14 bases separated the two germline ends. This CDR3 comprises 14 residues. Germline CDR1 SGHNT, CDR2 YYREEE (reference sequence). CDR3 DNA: TGTGCCAGCTCCGATCCCAGGGCCACAGATACGCAGTATTTT. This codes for CASSDPRATDTQYF.

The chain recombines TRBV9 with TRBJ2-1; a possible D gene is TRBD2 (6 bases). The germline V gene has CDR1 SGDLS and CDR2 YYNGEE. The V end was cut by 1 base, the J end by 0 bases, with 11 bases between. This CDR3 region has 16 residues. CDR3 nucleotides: TGTGCCAGCAGCGTATCTGCGGGGAACTCCTACAATGAGCAGTTCTTC. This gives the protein CASSVSAGNSYNEQFF.

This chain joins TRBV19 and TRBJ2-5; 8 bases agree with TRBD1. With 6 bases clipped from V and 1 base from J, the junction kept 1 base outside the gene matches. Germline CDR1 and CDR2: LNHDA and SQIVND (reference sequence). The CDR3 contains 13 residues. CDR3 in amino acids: CASRGTGQETQYF. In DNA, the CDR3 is TGTGCCAGTAGGGGGACAGGCCAAGAGACCCAGTACTTC.

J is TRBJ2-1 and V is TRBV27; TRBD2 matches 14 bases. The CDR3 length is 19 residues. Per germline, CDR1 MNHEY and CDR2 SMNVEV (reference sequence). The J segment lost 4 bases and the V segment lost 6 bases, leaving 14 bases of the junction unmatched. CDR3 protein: CASRIAASGLAGGYNEQFF. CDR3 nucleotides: TGTGCCAGCAGAATTGCGGCTTCTGGACTAGCGGGAGGTTACAATGAGCAGTTCTTC.

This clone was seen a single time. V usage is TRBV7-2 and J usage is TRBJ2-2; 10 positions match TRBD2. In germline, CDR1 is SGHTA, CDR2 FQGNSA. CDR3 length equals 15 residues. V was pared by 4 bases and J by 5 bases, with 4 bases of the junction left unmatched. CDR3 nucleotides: TGTGCCAGCAGCTGGGCAGCGGGGGGGACCGGGGAGCTGTTTTTT. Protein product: CASSWAAGGTGELFF.

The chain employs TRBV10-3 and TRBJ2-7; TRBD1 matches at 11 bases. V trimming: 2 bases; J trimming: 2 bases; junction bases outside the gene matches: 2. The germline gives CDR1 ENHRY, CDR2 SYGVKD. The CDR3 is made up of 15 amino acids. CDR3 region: CAISEQGQGAYEQYF. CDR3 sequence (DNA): TGTGCCATCAGTGAGCAGGGACAGGGGGCCTACGAGCAGTACTTC.